This TCR beta chain stems from a study of blood T cell repertoires in COVID-19. The overall study: PBMCs, B-cell-depleted T cells, or T cells were the source of the cDNA or gDNA that made up the material.

Germline V CDR1 and CDR2: MNHNY, SVGAGI (reference sequence). There are 17 residues in the CDR3. Trimming cost V 6 bases and J 5 bases; bases outside gene matches: 12. Participants were aged 18 to 89 years from roughly 25 US areas. Symptom resolution, clearance, or two negative PCRs marked donors in Cohort 3 as recovered. In the authors' methods: Cell counts per sample came from amplifying reference gene primers. TCRdb keeps only in-frame clones here, not all; method: immunoSEQ multiplex PCR. For V, J and clone size, that table is used; D and trimming come from the DNA. This table has over 200,000 clones, roughly 89% appearing once.

Sequenced: PBMCs or T cells enriched from blood (not recorded which). The chain uses TRBV6-6 and TRBJ2-5; 13 bases are a match to TRBD2. This TCR derives from a middle-aged man who had recovered from COVID-19. CDR3 DNA: TGTGCCAGCAGACGAGGGACTAGCGGGATATCTAGGGAGACCCAGTACTTC. Translating gives CASRRGTSGISRETQYF.